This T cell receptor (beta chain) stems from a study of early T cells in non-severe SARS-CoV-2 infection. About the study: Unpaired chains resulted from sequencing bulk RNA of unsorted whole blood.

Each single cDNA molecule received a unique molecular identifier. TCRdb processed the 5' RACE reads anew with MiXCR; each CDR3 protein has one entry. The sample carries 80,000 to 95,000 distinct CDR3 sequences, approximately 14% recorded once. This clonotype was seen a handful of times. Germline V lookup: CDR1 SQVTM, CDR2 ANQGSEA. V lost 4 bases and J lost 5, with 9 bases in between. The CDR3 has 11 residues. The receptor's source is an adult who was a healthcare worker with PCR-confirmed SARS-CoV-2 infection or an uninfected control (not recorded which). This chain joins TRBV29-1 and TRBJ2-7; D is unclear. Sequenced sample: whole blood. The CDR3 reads CSVASGHEQYF. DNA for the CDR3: TGCAGCGTTGCAAGTGGCCACGAGCAGTACTTC.